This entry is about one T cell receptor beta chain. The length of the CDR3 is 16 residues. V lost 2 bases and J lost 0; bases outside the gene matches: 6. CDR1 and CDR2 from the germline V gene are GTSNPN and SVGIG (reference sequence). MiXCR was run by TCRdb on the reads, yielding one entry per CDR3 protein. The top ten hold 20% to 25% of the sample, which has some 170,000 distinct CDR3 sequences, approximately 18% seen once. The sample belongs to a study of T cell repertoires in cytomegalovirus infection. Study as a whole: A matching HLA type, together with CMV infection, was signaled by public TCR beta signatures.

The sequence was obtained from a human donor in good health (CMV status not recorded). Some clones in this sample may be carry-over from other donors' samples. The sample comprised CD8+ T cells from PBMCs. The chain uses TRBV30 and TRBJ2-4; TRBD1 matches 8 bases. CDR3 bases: TGTGCCTGGAGTCGGGGGACAGGAGTAGCCAAAAACATTCAGTACTTC. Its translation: CAWSRGTGVAKNIQYF.